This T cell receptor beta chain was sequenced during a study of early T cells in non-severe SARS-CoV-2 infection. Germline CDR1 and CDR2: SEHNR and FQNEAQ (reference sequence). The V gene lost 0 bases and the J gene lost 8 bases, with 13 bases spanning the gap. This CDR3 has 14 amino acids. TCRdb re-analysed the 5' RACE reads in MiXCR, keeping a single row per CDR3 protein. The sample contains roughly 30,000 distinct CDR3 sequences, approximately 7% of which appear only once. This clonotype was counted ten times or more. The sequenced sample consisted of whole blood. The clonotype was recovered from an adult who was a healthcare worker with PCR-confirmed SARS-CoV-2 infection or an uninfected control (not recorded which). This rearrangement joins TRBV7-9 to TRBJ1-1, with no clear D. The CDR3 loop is CASSLALVSPEAFF. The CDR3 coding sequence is TGTGCCAGCAGCTTAGCGTTAGTTTCCCCGGAAGCTTTCTTT.